Each of the 31 T cell receptor beta chains below was sequenced from the same sample in a study of cytomegalovirus exposure and HLA in healthy donors (dated by TCRdb to 2017 to 2019). Receptor libraries were prepared by the immunoSEQ multiplex PCR assay. For the multiplex PCR, a mixture combining 60 forward primers for TCR Vbeta segments and 13 reverse primers for TCR Jbeta segments was used. TCRdb's version of the immuneACCESS table is confined to in-frame rearrangements and falls short of the full clone set. An unresolved V gene accounts for under half of the shortfall where checked; the remainder is of unknown origin. Present in this sample are roughly 180,000 clones, about 79% of which were seen just once. Around 1.5% of the sample is held by the ten biggest clonotypes. Sequenced: PBMCs. Source of these receptors: a young man in good health and CMV-seronegative.

Worth noting for this clone: The sample has other DNA sequences that encode this CDR3 too. The gene calls are TRBV9 and TRBJ2-7; 9 bases map to TRBD1. J lost 0 bases, V lost 4 bases, and 5 bases had no gene match. In germline, CDR1 is SGDLS, CDR2 YYNGEE. CDR3 length: 15 residues. CDR3 in DNA: TGTGCCAGCAGCCCTGGGACAGGGAGCTCCTACGAGCAGTACTTC. Protein: CASSPGTGSSYEQYF.

In this sample, this clone turned up once. This chain connects TRBV5-1 to TRBJ2-1, with D tentatively TRBD1 (6 bases). From germline, CDR1 is SGHRS and CDR2 YFSETQ. V shed 0 bases and J shed 7 bases, with 17 bases lying between them. This CDR3 has 16 residues. CDR3 bases: TGCGCCAGCAGCTTGGGCGCAGGGGTGAGTGGGAATGAGCAGTTCTTC. Its protein product is CASSLGAGVSGNEQFF.

This clone has more than one count but fewer than ten. The chain has TRBV29-1 and TRBJ2-1; D gene uncertain. With 0 bases removed from V and 12 bases from J, the gap between germline ends came to 12 bases. Germline-derived CDR1 and CDR2 are SQVTM and ANQGSEA. CDR3 length equals 12 residues. CDR3 sequence reads: CSVEDLALRQFF. The CDR3 nucleotides are TGCAGCGTTGAAGATTTAGCCCTAAGGCAGTTCTTC.

This chain links TRBV10-3 with TRBJ2-5, with 7 bases aligning to TRBD2. J lost 2 bases, V lost 3 bases, and 6 bases had no gene match. Per the germline V gene, CDR1 is ENHRY and CDR2 is SYGVKD. The CDR3 runs to 15 residues. The CDR3 DNA reads TGTGCCATCAGTGACTGGGAGGGCCCACAAGAGACCCAGTACTTC. This sequence encodes CAISDWEGPQETQYF.

This chain connects TRBV19 to TRBJ1-1; TRBD1 is a possible D gene (5 bases). This CDR3 is built from 10 residues. V lost 8 bases and J 11 bases, leaving 12 bases between the germline ends. Germline V gives CDR1 LNHDA, CDR2 SQIVND (reference sequence). In DNA, the CDR3 is TGTGCCAGTCCCCCCCGGGGGGCTTTCTTT. As protein: CASPPRGAFF.

The V gene is TRBV5-1, the J gene TRBJ2-7; TRBD2 aligns across 11 bases. Germline CDR1 SGHRS, CDR2 YFSETQ. V gave up 1 base and J gave up 9 bases; unmatched junction bases: 6. This CDR3 is built from 14 residues. CDR3 sequence: CASSLHTSGSGQYF. Here the CDR3 DNA reads TGCGCCAGCAGCTTGCATACTAGCGGGAGTGGGCAGTACTTC.

The chain carries TRBV30 and TRBJ2-3, with 10 bases aligning to TRBD2. Germline V gene sequence: CDR1 GTSNPN, CDR2 SVGIG (reference sequence). This CDR3 spans 15 amino acids. V was clipped by 0 bases and J by 2 bases; unmatched bases: 2. CDR3: CAWSVLAGATDTQYF. Written as DNA, the CDR3 is TGTGCCTGGAGTGTCCTAGCGGGGGCCACAGATACGCAGTATTTT.

The chain combines TRBV19 with TRBJ1-1; TRBD1 is a possible D gene (5 bases). Germline CDR1 and CDR2: LNHDA and SQIVND (reference sequence). The CDR3 contains 12 residues. V lost 7 bases and J lost 11, with 17 bases in between. The CDR3 DNA is TGTGCCAGTACCCCCTCCGGGGGTGGGGCTTTCTTT. Protein product: CASTPSGGGAFF. Looking up the rest from reference TRBV19 and TRBJ1-1 gives the full variable domain: DGGITQSPKYLFRKEGQNVTLSCEQNLNHDAMYWYRQDPGQGLRLIYYSQIVNDFQKGDIAEGYSVSREKKESFPLTVTSAQKNPTAFYLCASTPSGGGAFFGQGTRLTVV.

This chain links TRBV7-3 with TRBJ2-3, with 7 bases fitting TRBD1. The CDR3 length is 14 residues. Trimming removed 5 bases from V and 2 bases from J; junction bases left unmatched: 4. In germline, CDR1 is SGHTA, CDR2 FQGTGA. CDR3 DNA sequence: TGTGCCAGCAGCCGTACAGGGGTCACAGATACGCAGTATTTT. Residues: CASSRTGVTDTQYF.

In its sample, this clone was seen a few times. The chain has TRBV5-8 and TRBJ2-1, with D possibly being TRBD1 (5 bases). V was cut by 2 bases and J by 8 bases, with 11 bases left in between. Germline loops: CDR1 SGHTS, CDR2 YDEGEE. The CDR3 sequence is 13 residues long. CDR3 in amino acids: CASSFQGWDEQFF. In DNA form, the CDR3 reads TGTGCCAGCAGCTTCCAGGGTTGGGATGAGCAGTTCTTC.

This chain connects TRBV27 to TRBJ2-3, with 7 bases fitting TRBD1. Trimming cost V 3 bases and J 1 base; bases outside gene matches: 4. CDR1 and CDR2 from the germline V gene are MNHEY and SMNVEV (reference sequence). The CDR3 has 15 amino acids. The CDR3, as DNA: TGTGCCAGCAGTTTGGGACAGCGCCGCACAGATACGCAGTATTTT. Its translation: CASSLGQRRTDTQYF.

This rearrangement joins TRBV30 to TRBJ1-1, with D hard to call. Trimming pared 2 bases from V and 4 bases from J, leaving 11 bases between. The CDR3 contains 13 residues. Germline V gene data show CDR1 as GTSNPN and CDR2 as SVGIG (reference sequence). CDR3 residues: CAWSRLLGTEAFF. The CDR3 DNA sequence: TGTGCCTGGAGTAGACTGTTGGGCACTGAAGCTTTCTTT.

The J gene is TRBJ1-6, the V gene TRBV14; possibly TRBD1 for D (5 bases). The CDR3 has 15 amino acids. The germline CDR1 and CDR2 sequences are SGHDN and FVKESK. Trimming took 4 bases from V and 8 from J, leaving 15 bases between them. CDR3 residues: CASSRETVFHSPLHF. CDR3 bases: TGTGCCAGCAGCCGAGAGACAGTTTTTCATTCACCCCTCCACTTT.

CDR3 region: CASSSGLAYNSPLHF. The CDR3 DNA sequence: TGTGCCAGCAGTTCGGGGTTGGCCTATAATTCACCCCTCCACTTT. The chain has TRBV27 and TRBJ1-6; no firm D call. The V gene lost 4 bases and the J gene lost 2 bases, with 9 bases spanning the gap. Germline CDR1 MNHEY, CDR2 SMNVEV (reference sequence). This CDR3 is 15 amino acids long.

The gene calls are TRBV2 and TRBJ2-1, with 8 bases identical to TRBD1. The CDR3 has 15 residues. Germline values: CDR1 SNHLY, CDR2 FYNNEI. J was trimmed by 14 bases and V by 1 base; bases with no gene match: 13. The CDR3 coding sequence is TGTGCCAGCAGTGAAGGCTCAGGGGGCGATTCCGGGGAGTTCTTC. As protein: CASSEGSGGDSGEFF.

The V call is TRBV25-1, the J call TRBJ2-1, with a tentative D call TRBD2 (6 bases). Trimming removed 3 bases from V and 2 bases from J, with 11 bases in between. Per germline, CDR1 MGHDK and CDR2 SYGVNS. The CDR3 spans 15 residues. The CDR3 loop reads CASSDGERAYNEQFF. CDR3 bases: TGTGCCAGCAGTGACGGCGAGCGGGCCTACAATGAGCAGTTCTTC.

The CDR3 DNA sequence: TGTGCCAGCAGTCCCAACCTAAATCAGCCCCAGCATTTT. This gives the protein CASSPNLNQPQHF. The chain employs TRBV28 and TRBJ1-5; D is uncertain. Between the trimmed V and J ends, which lost 5 bases and 4 bases, there was a span of 9 bases. Germline CDR1 reads MDHEN; CDR2 reads SYDVKM. This CDR3 is built from 13 residues. Together with reference TRBV28 and TRBJ1-5, the CDR3 gives the full variable domain: DVKVTQSSRYLVKRTGEKVFLECVQDMDHENMFWYRQDPGLGLRLIYFSYDVKMKEKGDIPEGYSVSREKKERFSLILESASTNQTSMYLCASSPNLNQPQHFGDGTRLSIL.

The chain combines TRBV7-9 with TRBJ2-3, with 8 bases that match TRBD1. CDR1 SEHNR and CDR2 FQNEAQ come from the germline V gene (reference sequence). The CDR3 is made up of 16 amino acids. V shed 1 base and J 2 bases; nucleotides not matched to a gene: 5. This CDR3 reads CASSLVDREDTDTQYF. For the CDR3, the DNA is TGTGCCAGCAGCTTAGTGGACAGGGAGGACACAGATACGCAGTATTTT.

This clone was counted a few times. V gene TRBV7-2 combines with J gene TRBJ2-3; 11 bases line up with TRBD2. The J segment lost 0 bases and the V segment lost 2 bases, leaving 7 bases of the junction unmatched. This CDR3 is 18 amino acids long. CDR1 and CDR2 (germline): SGHTA, FQGNSA. The CDR3 sequence: CASSLWGTSGTSTDTQYF. CDR3 coding DNA: TGTGCCAGCAGCTTATGGGGGACTAGCGGAACAAGCACAGATACGCAGTATTTT.

J is TRBJ1-3 and V is TRBV4-1, with a weak D call TRBD1 (5 bases). This CDR3 is built from 17 residues. V lost 0 bases to trimming and J lost 0 bases, with 12 bases between them. Germline V gene data show CDR1 as MGHRA and CDR2 as YSYEKL. CDR3 in amino acids: CASSQEYGAISGNTIYF. CDR3 nucleotide sequence: TGCGCCAGCAGCCAAGAGTATGGGGCTATCTCTGGAAACACCATATATTTT.

The V gene is TRBV30, the J gene TRBJ1-2; 9 positions agree with TRBD1. Germline CDR1 reads GTSNPN; CDR2 reads SVGIG (reference sequence). V dropped 3 bases and J dropped 3; count of bases not matched to a gene: 14. The CDR3 consists of 17 residues. This CDR3 is CAWSPRPGQGSYYGYTF. CDR3 nucleotides: TGTGCCTGGAGCCCCAGACCGGGACAGGGTAGCTACTATGGCTACACCTTC.

The J gene is TRBJ1-1, the V gene TRBV18, with D possibly TRBD1 on 6 matching bases. The germline CDR1 and CDR2 sequences are KGHSH and LQKENI. The CDR3 spans 13 residues. Trimming pared 2 bases from V and 5 bases from J, leaving 9 bases between. This CDR3 reads CASSPWQGTEAFF. CDR3 nucleotide sequence: TGTGCCAGCTCACCATGGCAGGGGACTGAAGCTTTCTTT.

This sequence joins TRBV7-9 and TRBJ2-5; 13 nucleotides align to TRBD2. The CDR3 sequence is 17 residues long. J lost 1 base, V lost 1 base, and 3 bases had no gene match. CDR1 is SEHNR and CDR2 is FQNEAQ in the germline V gene (reference sequence). The CDR3 loop is CASSLVGLAGSQETQYF. The CDR3, as DNA: TGTGCCAGCAGCTTAGTGGGACTAGCGGGATCCCAAGAGACCCAGTACTTC.

V gene TRBV5-1 combines with J gene TRBJ1-1, with D possibly being TRBD1 (5 bases). This CDR3 has 14 residues. The V gene lost 5 bases and the J gene lost 6 bases, with 17 bases spanning the gap. CDR1 SGHRS and CDR2 YFSETQ come from the germline V gene. The CDR3 region is CASRRGGSNAEAFF. In DNA, the CDR3 is TGCGCCAGCAGGCGGGGGGGAAGTAATGCTGAAGCTTTCTTT.

The chain is built from TRBV7-8 and TRBJ1-1; no reliable D call. Germline CDR1 is SGHVS and CDR2 is FQNEAQ. This CDR3 has 15 residues. The V and J ends lost 2 bases and 5 bases respectively, with 15 bases between them. CDR3 bases: TGTGCCAGCAGCTTATCGGCGGGCGTCTGGACTGAAGCTTTCTTT. Its translation is CASSLSAGVWTEAFF.

The chain couples TRBV19 to TRBJ1-6, with 7 bases lining up with TRBD1. CDR1 is LNHDA, CDR2 SQIVND, per germline (reference sequence). Unmatched junction bases numbered 23, after V lost 5 bases and J lost 10 bases. CDR3 size: 19 residues. The CDR3 DNA sequence: TGTGCCAGTAGTCCTTACTCGTCGGGACAGTGGAGTGAAGGGTCACCCCTCCACTTT. This translates into CASSPYSSGQWSEGSPLHF.

The chain combines TRBV19 with TRBJ1-1, with 8 bases aligning to TRBD1. The ends lost 4 bases at V and 1 base at J; junction bases unmatched: 5. The CDR3 sequence is 15 residues long. Germline CDR1 and CDR2: LNHDA and SQIVND (reference sequence). CDR3 coding DNA: TGTGCCAGTAGTAGCTGGGACAGGTCGAACACTGAAGCTTTCTTT. Translation gives CASSSWDRSNTEAFF.

This chain's CDR3 is CASSSDYRQLNEQFF. The CDR3 nucleotides are TGTGCCAGCAGCTCTGACTACCGCCAACTCAATGAGCAGTTCTTC. V usage is TRBV7-9 and J usage is TRBJ2-1; TRBD2 is a possible D gene (5 bases). The germline V gene has CDR1 SEHNR and CDR2 FQNEAQ (reference sequence). The V end lost 4 bases, the J end lost 6 bases, and 16 bases lay between the germline ends. CDR3 length: 15 amino acids. Full variable domain (missing parts from reference TRBV7-9 and TRBJ2-1): DTGVSQNPRHKITKRGQNVTFRCDPISEHNRLYWYRQTLGQGPEFLTYFQNEAQLEKSRLLSDRFSAERPKGSFSTLEIQRTEQGDSAMYLCASSSDYRQLNEQFFGPGTRLTVL.

The chain has TRBV7-8 and TRBJ1-1; 9 bases map to TRBD1. Germline V CDR1 and CDR2: SGHVS, FQNEAQ. The CDR3 consists of 16 residues. V lost 5 bases to trimming and J lost 4 bases; unmatched junction nucleotides: 11. The CDR3 sequence is CASSPLGTGSVTEAFF. The CDR3 DNA reads as TGTGCCAGCAGCCCCCTCGGGACAGGGTCTGTCACTGAAGCTTTCTTT.

A few counts support this clone. The rearrangement joins TRBV27 to TRBJ2-7, with 8 bases aligning to TRBD2. The trim removed 8 bases at V and 4 bases at J, leaving 7 bases unmatched. The CDR3 extends over 13 amino acids. In germline, CDR1 is MNHEY, CDR2 SMNVEV (reference sequence). CDR3 protein: CASRAGVAYEQYF. As DNA, the CDR3 is TGTGCCAGCCGAGCGGGAGTAGCATACGAGCAGTACTTC.

V is TRBV5-6 and J is TRBJ2-5; 10 positions match TRBD2. The J call may be wrong; the DNA end is better matched by TRBJ2-7. Germline-derived CDR1 and CDR2 are SGHDT and YYEEEE. This CDR3 spans 15 amino acids. CDR3 amino acids: CASSLGLAGEYEQYF. In nucleotides, the CDR3 is TGTGCCAGCAGCTTGGGGCTAGCGGGAGAGTACGAGCAGTACTTC.